This entry lists 30 T cell receptor beta chains sequenced from one sample in a study of cytomegalovirus exposure and HLA in healthy donors. The PCR employed 60 Vbeta primers together with 13 Jbeta primers. Sequencing was performed with immunoSEQ multiplex PCR; in TCRdb, only in-frame clones are kept and a portion is missing. The sample records around 140,000 clones, just under 85% being singletons. Sequencing was carried out using PBMCs. Receptor source: a woman aged 40 to 55 in good health and CMV-seronegative.

This clone showed up just once. The CDR3 sequence: CASSYSSMGGAYEQYF. The CDR3 DNA is TGTGCCAGCAGTTACTCGTCAATGGGGGGGGCCTACGAGCAGTACTTC. The chain has TRBV6-5 and TRBJ2-7; 7 bases match TRBD2. Unmatched junction bases numbered 7, after V lost 0 bases and J lost 2 bases. The CDR3 is 16 residues long. The V gene's germline CDR1 is MNHEY and CDR2 SVGAGI.

Turning to this clone: The germline gene is not matched at one end of the junction; a read error may be the cause. J is TRBJ1-5 and V is TRBV2; D not certain. The CDR3 totals 12 residues. Germline values: CDR1 SNHLY, CDR2 FYNNEI. The CDR3 DNA is TGTGCCAGCCGTGATCGGAATCAGCCCCAGCATTTT. This translates into CASRDRNQPQHF.

The gene calls are TRBV19 and TRBJ1-4; a weak D match, TRBD1 (5 bases). The CDR3 spans 13 residues. Trimming pared 4 bases from V and 8 bases from J, leaving 11 bases between. From germline, CDR1 is LNHDA and CDR2 SQIVND (reference sequence). CDR3 in amino acids: CASSRTGPEKLFF. The CDR3 DNA reads TGTGCCAGTAGTAGAACAGGACCCGAAAAACTGTTTTTT.

As regards this clone: At one end, the junction sequence differs from germline, possibly due to a read error. This sequence joins TRBV7-3 and TRBJ2-1, with D uncertain. CDR1 and CDR2 from the germline V gene are SGHTA and FQGTGA. The CDR3 is made up of 17 amino acids. CDR3 in amino acids: CASSSGPVGLVGNGQFF. Here the CDR3 DNA reads TGTGCCAGCAGCTCAGGCCCCGTCGGATTAGTAGGCAATGGGCAGTTCTTC.

The CDR3 protein is CASSLALGGSYNEQFF. Written as DNA, the CDR3 is TGTGCCAGCAGCTTAGCGCTGGGGGGCTCCTACAATGAGCAGTTCTTC. This chain joins TRBV7-8 and TRBJ2-1; D perhaps matches TRBD2 (6 bases). The CDR3 loop spans 16 amino acids. Trimming removed 0 bases from V and 0 bases from J, with 9 bases in between. CDR1 and CDR2 (germline): SGHVS, FQNEAQ.

The chain joins TRBV7-2 to TRBJ2-7; 7 bases map to TRBD1. V shed 4 bases and J 6 bases; nucleotides not matched to a gene: 6. This CDR3 is 13 amino acids long. Germline V gene lookup returns CDR1 SGHTA and CDR2 FQGNSA. The CDR3, as DNA: TGTGCCAGCAGCTCGACAGGGTGGGCCGAGCAGTACTTC. As protein: CASSSTGWAEQYF.

The J gene is TRBJ2-1, the V gene TRBV2, with D uncertain. CDR3 size: 13 residues. The V end lost 5 bases, the J end lost 5 bases, and 10 bases lay between the germline ends. Germline CDR1 is SNHLY and CDR2 is FYNNEI. The CDR3 coding sequence is TGTGCCAGCAGTTCCCTACGGGACAATGAGCAGTTCTTC. Its translation is CASSSLRDNEQFF.

The rearrangement joins TRBV5-6 to TRBJ2-5; 7 bases align to TRBD2. CDR1 and CDR2 (germline): SGHDT, YYEEEE. CDR3 length: 13 amino acids. Trimming removed 4 bases from V and 5 bases from J; junction bases left unmatched: 5. As DNA, the CDR3 is TGTGCCAGCAGCCGGGACTATCGGGAGACCCAGTACTTC. Its protein product is CASSRDYRETQYF.

V is TRBV25-1 and J is TRBJ2-7, with 11 positions matching TRBD1. The V and J ends lost 3 bases and 3 bases, in that order; junction bases with no gene match: 1. The CDR3 consists of 14 residues. The germline V gene encodes CDR1 MGHDK and CDR2 SYGVNS. The CDR3 loop reads CASSEGQGVYEQYF. In DNA form, the CDR3 reads TGTGCCAGCAGTGAGGGACAGGGGGTCTACGAGCAGTACTTC.

Notes on this clone: Mismatch with germline at one junction end may stem from a read error. The chain has TRBV6-1 and TRBJ1-2, with 9 bases that match TRBD1. The CDR3 length is 16 residues. CDR1 is MNHNS, CDR2 SASEGT, per germline. The CDR3 sequence is CAGSVLSGQGNYGYTF. CDR3 DNA: TGTGCCGGCAGTGTTCTGTCCGGACAGGGGAACTATGGCTACACCTTC.

This clone was counted only a few times. The chain uses TRBV10-3 and TRBJ2-1; 8 nucleotides agree with TRBD1. The CDR3 sequence is 13 residues long. The V and J ends lost 5 bases and 6 bases, in that order; junction bases with no gene match: 3. Germline CDR1 reads ENHRY; CDR2 reads SYGVKD. The CDR3 nucleotides read TGTGCCATCAGTCTGGACAGGGTCAATGAGCAGTTCTTC. Its translation is CAISLDRVNEQFF.

The V and J genes are TRBV9 and TRBJ2-2; tentative D call: TRBD2 (5 bases). Germline V gives CDR1 SGDLS, CDR2 YYNGEE. Trimming pared 3 bases from V and 1 base from J, leaving 13 bases between. The length of the CDR3 is 16 residues. The CDR3 bases are TGTGCCAGCAGCGACCAGAGGGCCCTGAACACCGGGGAGCTGTTTTTT. Its protein product is CASSDQRALNTGELFF.

V gene TRBV7-2 combines with J gene TRBJ2-7; 8 bases match TRBD1. This CDR3 contains 15 residues. Trimming cost V 5 bases and J 3 bases; bases outside gene matches: 9. Germline V gene lookup returns CDR1 SGHTA and CDR2 FQGNSA. The CDR3 protein is CASSPGGTGSYEQYF. DNA of the CDR3: TGTGCCAGCAGCCCAGGGGGGACAGGAAGCTACGAGCAGTACTTC.

V and J are TRBV19 and TRBJ2-3; 8 bases line up with TRBD2. Looked up from germline, CDR1 is LNHDA and CDR2 is SQIVND (reference sequence). The V segment lost 6 bases and the J segment 2 bases; nucleotides outside the gene matches: 13. The CDR3 is made up of 17 amino acids. The CDR3 reads CASSPVKAGAYTDTQYF. CDR3 DNA: TGTGCCAGTAGCCCAGTGAAAGCGGGGGCCTACACAGATACGCAGTATTTT.

This clone came up once. The rearrangement links TRBV11-3 to TRBJ2-7; D might be TRBD1 (6 bases). Germline lookup yields CDR1 SGHNT and CDR2 YENEEA. The CDR3 consists of 14 residues. V dropped 5 bases and J dropped 6 bases, with 17 bases sitting between them. The CDR3, as DNA: TGTGCCAGCAGCGTCTCCGGGACACTAAGCGAGCAGTACTTC. Protein sequence: CASSVSGTLSEQYF.

This clone has a handful of counts. V usage is TRBV6-1 and J usage is TRBJ2-3; 7 nucleotides line up with TRBD2. The germline V gene has CDR1 MNHNS and CDR2 SASEGT. The trim removed 11 bases at V and 4 bases at J, leaving 3 bases unmatched. This CDR3 comprises 11 residues. CDR3 region: CAGREADTQYF. The CDR3 nucleotides read TGTGCCGGCCGGGAGGCAGATACGCAGTATTTT.

About this clone itself: Germline and junction disagree at one end, which may indicate a read error. The V gene is TRBV6-5, the J gene TRBJ2-7, with 7 bases aligning to TRBD1. The CDR3 loop spans 11 amino acids. Germline CDR1 reads MNHEY; CDR2 reads SVGAGI. The CDR3, as DNA: TGTGCCAGCTCCCGGGGCAGGGGGATGTATTTC. This gives the protein CASSRGRGMYF.

This clone has a single count. The chain carries TRBV27 and TRBJ1-5; no clear D. The CDR3 is 14 amino acids. Trimming cost V 5 bases and J 0 bases, with 8 bases left between them. Germline values: CDR1 MNHEY, CDR2 SMNVEV (reference sequence). CDR3 region: CASSQRDSNQPQHF. For the CDR3, the DNA is TGTGCCAGCAGTCAACGAGATAGCAATCAGCCCCAGCATTTT.

J is TRBJ2-3 and V is TRBV2; 9 bases align to TRBD1. V trimming: 5 bases; J trimming: 6 bases; junction bases outside the gene matches: 3. Germline-derived CDR1 and CDR2 are SNHLY and FYNNEI. The CDR3 has 13 amino acids. CDR3 in amino acids: CASSFDRGDTQYF. As DNA, the CDR3 is TGTGCCAGCAGTTTCGACAGGGGGGATACGCAGTATTTT. Full variable domain (missing parts from reference TRBV2 and TRBJ2-3): EPEVTQTPSHQVTQMGQEVILRCVPISNHLYFYWYRQILGQKVEFLVSFYNNEISEKSEIFDDQFSVERPDGSNFTLKIRSTKLEDSAMYFCASSFDRGDTQYFGPGTRLTVL.

As DNA, the CDR3 is TGTGCCAGCAGACCCCAGGGGAATCCCAATATCGAGCAGTACTTC. This encodes CASRPQGNPNIEQYF. This chain joins TRBV6-5 and TRBJ2-7; possibly TRBD1 for D (6 bases). This CDR3 is 15 amino acids long. V was cut by 6 bases and J by 6 bases, with 21 bases left in between. Germline loops: CDR1 MNHEY, CDR2 SVGAGI.

The V call is TRBV11-3, the J call TRBJ2-2; D gene ambiguous. CDR3 length equals 16 residues. Germline-derived CDR1 and CDR2 are SGHNT and YENEEA. V lost 1 base to trimming and J lost 1 base, with 10 bases between them. CDR3 region: CASSLGHYQNTGELFF. CDR3 DNA sequence: TGTGCCAGCAGCTTAGGTCACTACCAGAACACCGGGGAGCTGTTTTTT. Supplemented by reference TRBV11-3 and TRBJ2-2, the full variable domain reads EAGVVQSPRYKIIEKKQPVAFWCNPISGHNTLYWYLQNLGQGPELLIRYENEEAVDDSQLPKDRFSAERLKGVDSTLKIQPAELGDSAVYLCASSLGHYQNTGELFFGEGSRLTVL.

The chain has TRBV2 and TRBJ1-2; 11 bases line up with TRBD1. CDR3 length equals 14 residues. Germline-derived CDR1 and CDR2 are SNHLY and FYNNEI. After removal of 4 bases from V and 6 bases from J, the junction contained 4 bases not matched to a gene. CDR3 bases: TGTGCCAGCAGTGCGGACAGGGGGCGTGATGGCTACACCTTC. It translates to CASSADRGRDGYTF.

The chain links TRBV5-1 to TRBJ2-7, with a weak D call TRBD1 (6 bases). The CDR3 is 15 residues long. The V gene's germline CDR1 is SGHRS and CDR2 YFSETQ. Trimming stripped 4 bases from V and 2 bases from J, with 16 bases between. For the CDR3, the DNA is TGCGCCAGCAGCCCTACCCCCGGACAGACCTACGAGCAGTACTTC. It is translated as CASSPTPGQTYEQYF.

This clone came up a few times. The chain couples TRBV2 to TRBJ2-1; 7 positions agree with TRBD2. V trimming: 7 bases; J trimming: 5 bases; junction bases outside the gene matches: 14. This CDR3 has 16 residues. The germline gives CDR1 SNHLY, CDR2 FYNNEI. The CDR3 DNA reads TGTGCCAGCACCCCCATGATGGCTAGCGGAAACAATGAGCAGTTCTTC. Translated, it gives CASTPMMASGNNEQFF.

The gene calls are TRBV21-1 and TRBJ2-7; the table's TRBD1 call for D was not verified on the DNA. TRBV21-1 is assigned pseudogene status. The CDR3 totals 16 residues. This CDR3 reads CASSKKGTGYRYEQYF. CDR3 sequence (DNA): TGTGCCAGCAGCAAAAAGGGGACAGGGTACCGCTACGAGCAGTACTTC.

CDR3 coding DNA: TGTGCCAGCAGCTTAGCAAGGACTAGCGGCTACAATGAGCAGTTCTTC. Translated, it gives CASSLARTSGYNEQFF. This rearrangement joins TRBV7-6 to TRBJ2-1; 10 bases align to TRBD2. From germline, CDR1 is SGHVS and CDR2 FNYEAQ. The CDR3 is 16 amino acids. J was trimmed by 3 bases and V by 0 bases; bases with no gene match: 2. The variable domain in full, with the rest retrieved from reference TRBV7-6 and TRBJ2-1, is GAGVSQSPRYKVTKRGQDVALRCDPISGHVSLYWYRQALGQGPEFLTYFNYEAQQDKSGLPNDRFSAERPEGSISTLTIQRTEQRDSAMYRCASSLARTSGYNEQFFGPGTRLTVL.

V usage is TRBV6-5 and J usage is TRBJ2-7; the match to TRBD2 covers 7 bases. Germline V gives CDR1 MNHEY, CDR2 SVGAGI. CDR3 length equals 15 residues. V trimming: 2 bases; J trimming: 6 bases; junction bases outside the gene matches: 10. The CDR3 DNA reads TGTGCCAGCAGTTACGGGGGGGGTCTCGGGGGCGAGCAGTACTTC. As protein: CASSYGGGLGGEQYF.

The chain has TRBV27 and TRBJ2-7; 13 nucleotides match TRBD2. This CDR3 is 13 amino acids long. V shed 8 bases, J shed 2 bases, and the junction held 0 bases outside the gene matches. The germline V gene encodes CDR1 MNHEY and CDR2 SMNVEV (reference sequence). CDR3 bases: TGTGCCAGCGGACTAGCGGGGGCCTACGAGCAGTACTTC. Translation: CASGLAGAYEQYF.

The chain couples TRBV14 to TRBJ2-7, with TRBD1 matching 7 bases. The CDR3 runs 12 residues. Germline CDR1 reads SGHDN; CDR2 reads FVKESK. With V trimmed by 6 bases and J by 4 bases, 3 bases remained unmatched. The CDR3 coding sequence is TGTGCCAGCAGTCGACAGGGTTACGAGCAGTACTTC. Protein product: CASSRQGYEQYF.

Concerning this clone itself: One end of the junction is discordant with germline, which a read error may explain. This chain joins TRBV6-5 and TRBJ2-7; TRBD1 aligns across 8 bases. The CDR3 has 15 amino acids. Germline CDR1 is MNHEY and CDR2 is SVGAGI. The CDR3 region is CASSDSTGEAYEQYF. The CDR3 coding sequence is TGTGCCAGCAGTGACTCGACAGGGGAGGCCTACGAGCAGTACTTC.